This TCR beta chain originates from a study of cytomegalovirus exposure and HLA in healthy donors. Overall study: Membership in the Caucasian-associated ancestry cluster was found for around 81% of about 430 genotyped donors. Study outcomes and limitations: Cytomegalovirus-associated TCR beta chains were listed, numbering some 180. TCR beta sequences reportedly predicted most subjects' HLA-A and HLA-B alleles accurately. Confirmation in vitro established that a few CMV-associated chains were specific for CMV antigens.

The CDR3 covers 14 residues. The ends lost 4 bases at V and 7 bases at J; junction bases unmatched: 5. Germline CDR1 is MNHEY and CDR2 is SMNVEV (reference sequence). Both 60 Vbeta primers and 13 Jbeta primers went into the PCR. Profiling relied on immunoSEQ multiplex PCR, and the TCRdb table lists in-frame clones only, not all of them. The table has 190,000 or so clones, approximately 79% seen once; the top ten hold around 1.4%. This clone was found a few times. Its antigen is still unknown. Sequencing was performed on PBMCs. This sequence joins TRBV27 and TRBJ1-2, with TRBD1 matching 11 bases. This TCR derives from a girl under 18 in good health and CMV-seropositive. DNA of the CDR3: TGTGCCAGCAGTTGGGACAGGGGGTCGAGTGGCTACACCTTC. Translating it yields CASSWDRGSSGYTF.